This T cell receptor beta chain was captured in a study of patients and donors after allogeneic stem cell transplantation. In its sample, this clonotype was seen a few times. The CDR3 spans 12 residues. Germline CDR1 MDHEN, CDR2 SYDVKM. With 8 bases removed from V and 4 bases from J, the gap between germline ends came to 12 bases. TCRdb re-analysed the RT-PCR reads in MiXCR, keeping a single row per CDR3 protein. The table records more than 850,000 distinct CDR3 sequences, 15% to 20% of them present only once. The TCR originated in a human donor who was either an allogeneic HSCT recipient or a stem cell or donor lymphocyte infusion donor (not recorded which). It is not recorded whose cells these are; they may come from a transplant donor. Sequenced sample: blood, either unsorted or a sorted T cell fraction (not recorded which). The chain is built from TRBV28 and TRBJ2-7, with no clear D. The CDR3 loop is CASCQDSYEQYF. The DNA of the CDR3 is TGTGCCAGCTGTCAAGACTCTTACGAGCAGTACTTC.